A selection of T cell receptor beta chains follows, all from one sample in a study of blood T cell repertoires in COVID-19. This table comes from immunoSEQ multiplex PCR, and its TCRdb copy is limited to in-frame clones, with some not included. The sample consists of about 32,000 clones, approximately 90% of them appearing once. Sequencing was carried out using peripheral blood. The receptor source for this set is a man aged 60-69 years with acute or convalescent COVID-19. Each CDR3 is given with its conserved first and last residue. The order of the fields is D gene, J gene, clone size, V gene, CDR3 DNA, CDR3 protein. D genes are given only for firm matches. Part of the rows lack a size; the others show once, few, many or a class for expanded clones.

>.|TRBJ2-1|.|TRBV29-1
TGCAGCGTTGGGGGGGTAAAAGAGGAGTTCTTC
CSVGGVKEEFF
>.|TRBJ1-6|.|TRBV19
TGTGCCACCCGGGCCCCGGGGAATTCACCCCTCCACTTT
CATRAPGNSPLHF
>.|TRBJ1-2|.|TRBV5-1
TGCGCCAGCAGCGTCCCAGGGGCGGGGGACTATGGCTACACCTTC
CASSVPGAGDYGYTF
>.|TRBJ2-3|.|TRBV4-2
TGTGCCAGCAGCCAAGATTTGAGTGATACGCAGTATTTT
CASSQDLSDTQYF
>.|TRBJ1-1|.|TRBV12-5
TGTGCTAGTGGCCTACACACTGAAGCTTTCTTT
CASGLHTEAFF
>.|TRBJ2-1|.|TRBV7-9
TGTGCCAGCAGCTGGGACTTTCAGGGCAATGAGCAGTTCTTC
CASSWDFQGNEQFF
>.|TRBJ2-7|.|TRBV24-1
TGTGCCACCAGTGATTCTACCCCGGCGGGACGGATCTACGAGCAGTACTTC
CATSDSTPAGRIYEQYF
>TRBD1|TRBJ1-2|.|TRBV27
TGTGCCAGCAGTTTATCCCGGACAGGGGGCGATGGCTACACCTTC
CASSLSRTGGDGYTF
>TRBD1|TRBJ1-2|once|TRBV28
TGTGCCAGCAGTATCTGGGACAGGGGATCCGGCTACACCTTC
CASSIWDRGSGYTF
>.|TRBJ1-2|.|TRBV27
TGTGCCAGCAGTTTTAGCGGCCCGGCGAAACCCTATGGCTACACCTTC
CASSFSGPAKPYGYTF